This T cell receptor beta chain was documented in a study of shared clonotypes between healthy human individuals. Study-level information: Three plates each covered CD4 naive and memory; CD8 naive two, CD8 memory one.

Assay used: immunoSEQ multiplex PCR; TCRdb lists only in-frame clones, some missing. Here the sample spans 2,500,000 or so clones, roughly 93% being singletons. Study-wide findings and caveats: Naive CD4 clonotypes were shared across a few donors at 4.5% to 6%.

With respect to this clone: Its antigen is not known.

The source of this sequence is a man between 18 and 29 years old in good health. Some clones in this sample may be carry-over from other donors' samples. The specimen was naive CD4+ T cells from PBMCs. Regarding subset: CD45RA+ positively selected.

CDR3 nucleotides: TGTGCCAGCAGCTTAGGGTATGAGGGGACCCAGTACTTC. Protein: CASSLGYEGTQYF. The chain links TRBV7-9 to TRBJ2-5, with D possibly matching TRBD2 (5 bases). The CDR3 covers 13 residues. The V end was cut by 1 base, the J end by 7 bases, with 10 bases between. The germline V gene has CDR1 SEHNR and CDR2 FQNEAQ (reference sequence).